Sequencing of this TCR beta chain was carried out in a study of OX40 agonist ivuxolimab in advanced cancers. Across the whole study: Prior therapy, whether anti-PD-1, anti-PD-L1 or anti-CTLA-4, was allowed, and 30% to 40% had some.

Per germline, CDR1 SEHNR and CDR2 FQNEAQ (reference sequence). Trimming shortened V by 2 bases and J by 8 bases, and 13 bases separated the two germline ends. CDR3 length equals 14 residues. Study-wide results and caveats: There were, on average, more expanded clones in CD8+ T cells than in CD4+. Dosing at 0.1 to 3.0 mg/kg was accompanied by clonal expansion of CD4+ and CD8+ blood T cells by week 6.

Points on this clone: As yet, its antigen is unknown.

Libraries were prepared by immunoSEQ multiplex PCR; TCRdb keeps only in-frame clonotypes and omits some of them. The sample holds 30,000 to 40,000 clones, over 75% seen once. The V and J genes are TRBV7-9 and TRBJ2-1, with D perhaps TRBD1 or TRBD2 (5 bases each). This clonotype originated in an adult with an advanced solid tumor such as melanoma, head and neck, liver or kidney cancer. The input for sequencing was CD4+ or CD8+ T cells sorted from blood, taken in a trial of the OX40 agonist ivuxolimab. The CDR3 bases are TGTGCCAGCAGCTTATCGACGGGACGGGATGAGCAGTTCTTC. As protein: CASSLSTGRDEQFF.